This TCR beta chain was profiled in a study of blood T cells in healthy people across ages. Germline-derived CDR1 and CDR2 are MNHEY and SVGEGT. With 10 bases removed from V and 5 bases from J, the gap between germline ends came to 20 bases. CDR3 length: 14 amino acids. It was with a sample-barcoded 5' primer and a J-beta primer mix that a second PCR of roughly 6 to 11 cycles was run. Each cDNA molecule received a tag from a template-switch adaptor that had 12 random nucleotides. TCRdb reanalysed the 5' RACE reads using MiXCR and keeps one entry per CDR3 protein. The table lists 1,500,000 or so distinct CDR3 sequences, roughly 43% of them singletons. Each sample used at least 6.5 million PBMCs.

J is TRBJ1-1 and V is TRBV6-2 or TRBV6-3; perhaps TRBD1 as D (6 bases). The receptor was isolated from a woman between 18 and 30 years old in good health. Source material: blood. DNA of the CDR3: TGTGCCACGGAGGACAGACTAATTGAGACTGAAGCTTTCTTT. It translates to CATEDRLIETEAFF.